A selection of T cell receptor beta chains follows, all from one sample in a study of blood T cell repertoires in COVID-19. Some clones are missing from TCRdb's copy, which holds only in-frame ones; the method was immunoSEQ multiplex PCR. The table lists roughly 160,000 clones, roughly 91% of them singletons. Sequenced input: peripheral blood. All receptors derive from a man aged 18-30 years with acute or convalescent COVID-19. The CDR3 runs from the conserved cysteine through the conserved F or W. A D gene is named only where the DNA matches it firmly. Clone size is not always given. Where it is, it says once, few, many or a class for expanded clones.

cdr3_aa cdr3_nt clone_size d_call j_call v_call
CASSPPTGPYEQYF TGTGCCAGCTCACCACCGACAGGACCCTACGAGCAGTACTTC . . TRBJ2-7 TRBV18
CASSLSTGAAEAFF TGTGCCAGCAGCTTGTCGACAGGGGCCGCGGAAGCTTTCTTT . TRBD1 TRBJ1-1 TRBV5-4
CATSDRDSSGPAGTDTQYF TGTGCCACCAGTGACAGGGACAGTAGCGGTCCGGCTGGCACAGATACGCAGTATTTT . . TRBJ2-3 TRBV24-1
CASSSLAAYNEQFF TGCGCCAGCAGCTCATTAGCGGCCTACAATGAGCAGTTCTTC . . TRBJ2-1 TRBV5-1
CASSVESGSTYEQYF TGTGCCAGCAGCGTAGAAAGCGGAAGTACCTACGAGCAGTACTTC . . TRBJ2-7 TRBV9
CASSEGVRFDNQPQHF TGCGCCAGCAGCGAGGGGGTAAGGTTTGATAATCAGCCCCAGCATTTT . . TRBJ1-5 TRBV4-1
CSVDSGDRGLYGYTF TGCAGCGTTGATTCGGGGGACAGGGGGCTGTATGGCTACACCTTC . TRBD1 TRBJ1-2 TRBV29-1
CASSLPFGRGSPNYGYTF TGTGCCAGCAGCCTACCGTTTGGCAGGGGAAGCCCTAACTATGGCTACACCTTC once . TRBJ1-2 TRBV7-2
CASSSDRDQPQHF TGTGCCAGTAGTTCGGACAGGGATCAGCCCCAGCATTTT . TRBD1 TRBJ1-5 TRBV19
CASSQGGTLSGKLFF TGTGCCAGCAGCCAAGGGGGGACTTTAAGCGGAAAACTGTTTTTT . . TRBJ1-4 TRBV3-1/TRBV3-2
CASSVGGGTYNEQFF TGTGCCAGCAGCGTCGGGGGTGGGACCTACAATGAGCAGTTCTTC . . TRBJ2-1 TRBV9
CASSDDRGGADTQYF TGTGCCAGCAGCGATGACAGGGGAGGAGCAGATACGCAGTATTTT . TRBD1 TRBJ2-3 TRBV2
CASSLTYLNTEAFF TGTGCCAGCAGCTTGACTTACTTGAACACTGAAGCTTTCTTT few . TRBJ1-1 TRBV11-2
CASSLNGQGGYGYTF TGTGCCAGCAGTTTAAACGGACAGGGTGGCTATGGCTACACCTTC once TRBD1 TRBJ1-2 TRBV27
CASSLTQTVTDTQYF TGTGCCAGCAGTTTAACCCAAACAGTGACAGATACGCAGTATTTT . . TRBJ2-3 TRBV27
CASSWGGGSTEAFF TGTGCCAGCAGCTGGGGGGGAGGTAGCACTGAAGCTTTCTTT . . TRBJ1-1 TRBV7-9
CASSFWGGRETQYF TGTGCCAGCAGCTTTTGGGGGGGCCGTGAGACCCAGTACTTC . . TRBJ2-5 TRBV5-4
CASTSPGGGRNTEAFF TGTGCCAGTACCTCCCCAGGCGGAGGGCGGAACACTGAAGCTTTCTTT . . TRBJ1-1 TRBV19
CASSQGSSGSDEQFF TGTGCCAGCAGCCAAGGTTCTAGCGGGAGCGATGAGCAGTTCTTC once TRBD2 TRBJ2-1 TRBV4-2
CASSLPDTYSGNTIYF TGTGCCAGCAGCTTACCCGACACCTACTCTGGAAACACCATATATTTT . . TRBJ1-3 TRBV7-2
CASSQMDRAQYF TGTGCCAGCAGCCAGATGGACAGAGCGCAGTACTTC . . TRBJ2-7 TRBV3-1/TRBV3-2
CAWASGGAGNTIYF TGTGCCTGGGCGTCTGGGGGCGCTGGAAACACCATATATTTT . . TRBJ1-3 TRBV30
CASSLGADRASYEQYF TGTGCCAGCAGTTTAGGGGCAGACAGGGCGTCCTACGAGCAGTACTTC . TRBD1 TRBJ2-7 TRBV28
CATSDFTVNYGYTF TGTGCCACCAGTGATTTTACAGTGAACTATGGCTACACCTTC . . TRBJ1-2 TRBV24-1
CATYSTTNEKLFF TGTGCCACCTATAGTACGACTAATGAAAAACTGTTTTTT . . TRBJ1-4 TRBV19
CSASETGSYNEQFF TGCAGTGCTAGTGAGACAGGATCGTACAATGAGCAGTTCTTC once . TRBJ2-1 TRBV20-1
CATQKQGGNQPQHF TGTGCCACCCAAAAACAGGGTGGCAATCAGCCCCAGCATTTT . . TRBJ1-5 TRBV6-5
CASSEAKTVNYGYTF TGTGCCAGCAGTGAAGCTAAGACAGTTAACTATGGCTACACCTTC . . TRBJ1-2 TRBV2
CASAVTGVYGYTF TGTGCCAGTGCCGTAACAGGGGTCTATGGCTACACCTTC . TRBD1 TRBJ1-2 TRBV19
CASSLHRQNYGYTF TGTGCCAGCAGTCTACATAGACAGAACTATGGCTACACCTTC . . TRBJ1-2 TRBV27
CASSDPRAGKLFF TGTGCCAGCAGTGACCCCAGGGCTGGAAAACTGTTTTTT . . TRBJ1-4 TRBV6-1
CASSPLTVTLYEQYF TGTGCCAGCAGCCCCCTGACAGTCACCCTTTACGAGCAGTACTTC . . TRBJ2-7 TRBV5-5
CASSSRTGGISYEQYF TGTGCCAGCAGCTCCCGGACAGGGGGGATATCCTACGAGCAGTACTTC . TRBD1 TRBJ2-7 TRBV11-2
CASSVNVGQGDYGYTF TGCGCCAGCAGCGTGAACGTGGGGCAGGGGGACTATGGCTACACCTTC . TRBD1 TRBJ1-2 TRBV5-1
CASSPDRGRETQYF TGTGCCAGCTCACCAGACAGGGGAAGAGAGACCCAGTACTTC . TRBD1 TRBJ2-5 TRBV18
CASSLGPGWRAEKLFF TGCGCCAGCAGCTTGGGCCCAGGCTGGAGGGCCGAAAAACTGTTTTTT . . TRBJ1-4 TRBV5-1
CAISYTTEMNTEAFF TGTGCCATCAGTTACACGACAGAAATGAACACTGAAGCTTTCTTT . . TRBJ1-1 TRBV10-3
CAWSRQNTEAFF TGTGCCTGGAGTCGACAGAACACTGAAGCTTTCTTT once . TRBJ1-1 TRBV30
CASSSPTVLAKNIQYF TGTGCCAGCAGTTCCCCGACAGTTTTAGCCAAAAACATTCAGTACTTC . . TRBJ2-4 TRBV6-5
CSVAGDTQYF TGCAGCGTTGCGGGAGATACGCAGTATTTT . . TRBJ2-3 TRBV29-1
CASRKTGGGGQPQHF TGTGCCAGCAGAAAAACAGGGGGTGGAGGTCAGCCCCAGCATTTT . TRBD1 TRBJ1-5 TRBV27
CASSYTRDGTSRSYEQYF TGTGCCAGCAGCTACACAAGAGATGGGACTAGCAGATCCTACGAGCAGTACTTC . TRBD2 TRBJ2-7 TRBV5-6
CASRGGTRRDNEQFF TGTGCCAGCAGGGGGGGGACTAGAAGGGACAATGAGCAGTTCTTC . TRBD2 TRBJ2-1 TRBV6-5
CASSPGDFSYEQYF TGTGCCAGCTCACCAGGAGATTTCTCCTACGAGCAGTACTTC . . TRBJ2-7 TRBV18
CAWSVRRTNEQFF TGTGCCTGGAGTGTACGGAGAACCAATGAGCAGTTCTTC . . TRBJ2-1 TRBV30
CASSPAGISPLHF TGTGCCAGCAGCCCTGCAGGGATTTCACCCCTCCACTTT . . TRBJ1-6 TRBV9
CASSGSSSQPQHF TGTGCCAGCAGTGGGTCTTCTAGTCAGCCCCAGCATTTT . . TRBJ1-5 TRBV25-1